The rows below give T cell receptor beta chains drawn from one sample of a study of neurological immune-mediated disorders. MiXCR, run by TCRdb on the 5' RACE reads, gives a single entry per CDR3 protein. The profile shows roughly 30,000 distinct CDR3 sequences, approximately 6.6% of them singletons. The specimen was PBMCs. The receptors were gathered from a woman aged 50 to 65 in good health. CDR3s include the opening cysteine and the closing phenylalanine or tryptophan. Each record gives: CDR3 protein, CDR3 DNA, D gene, V gene, J gene, clone size. D genes are given only for firm matches. Only some rows state a clone size, as once, few, many or a class for expanded clones.

CDR3: CSAAKPEVYGYTF; DNA: TGCAGTGCCGCGAAGCCAGAGGTCTATGGCTACACCTTC; D: NA; V: TRBV20-1; J: TRBJ1-2; size: many
CDR3: CSVVLAPNTGELFF; DNA: TGCAGCGTTGTACTAGCGCCCAACACCGGGGAGCTGTTTTTT; D: TRBD2; V: TRBV29-1; J: TRBJ2-2; size: many
CDR3: CASSVAPGETQYF; DNA: TGTGCCAGCAGCGTAGCCCCTGGGGAAACCCAGTACTTC; D: NA; V: TRBV9; J: TRBJ2-5; size: many
CDR3: CASSWGSGGTDTQYF; DNA: TGTGCCAGCAGCTGGGGTAGCGGTGGGACAGATACGCAGTATTTT; D: NA; V: TRBV7-9; J: TRBJ2-3; size: many
CDR3: CATSEAGTASYEQYF; DNA: TGTGCCACCAGTGAAGCCGGGACAGCATCCTACGAGCAGTACTTC; D: TRBD1; V: TRBV24-1; J: TRBJ2-7; size: many
CDR3: CSARDPFGAHEQFF; DNA: TGCAGTGCTAGAGACCCCTTCGGGGCCCATGAGCAGTTCTTC; D: NA; V: TRBV20-1; J: TRBJ2-1; size: many
CDR3: CASSDPSGLREQYF; DNA: TGTGCCAGCAGTGATCCTAGCGGTCTGAGGGAGCAGTACTTC; D: TRBD2; V: TRBV25-1; J: TRBJ2-7; size: NA
CDR3: CASSVGGTKNEQYF; DNA: TGTGCCAGCAGCGTAGGGGGGACTAAAAACGAGCAGTACTTC; D: TRBD2; V: TRBV9; J: TRBJ2-7; size: medium-sized
CDR3: CSARMFDRGPNQPQHF; DNA: TGCAGTGCTAGAATGTTTGATCGGGGCCCTAATCAGCCCCAGCATTTT; D: NA; V: TRBV20-1; J: TRBJ1-5; size: many
CDR3: CASSFTDYTEAFF; DNA: TGTGCCAGCAGCTTCACGGACTACACTGAAGCTTTCTTT; D: NA; V: TRBV5-5; J: TRBJ1-1; size: NA
CDR3: CASSLADASWEQYF; DNA: TGTGCCAGCAGCTTGGCGGACGCCTCTTGGGAGCAGTACTTC; D: NA; V: TRBV7-2; J: TRBJ2-7; size: many
CDR3: CSVSMGANTEAFF; DNA: TGCAGCGTTTCAATGGGCGCGAACACTGAAGCTTTCTTT; D: NA; V: TRBV29-1; J: TRBJ1-1; size: many
CDR3: CASSLALNEQYF; DNA: TGTGCCAGCAGCTTAGCGTTAAACGAGCAGTACTTC; D: NA; V: TRBV7-8; J: TRBJ2-7; size: many
CDR3: CASSINTGELFF; DNA: TGTGCCAGCAGTATCAACACCGGGGAGCTGTTTTTT; D: NA; V: TRBV28; J: TRBJ2-2; size: NA
CDR3: CASIPGGMSTGELFF; DNA: TGTGCCAGCATCCCGGGGGGAATGAGCACCGGGGAGCTGTTTTTT; D: TRBD2; V: TRBV28; J: TRBJ2-2; size: many
CDR3: CASSYGSSGSSTGELFF; DNA: TGTGCCAGCAGTTACGGGTCTAGCGGGAGTTCAACCGGGGAGCTGTTTTTT; D: TRBD2; V: TRBV6-2/TRBV6-3; J: TRBJ2-2; size: NA
CDR3: CSVREVNSDNSPLHF; DNA: TGCAGCGTCCGAGAGGTCAACAGCGATAATTCACCCCTCCACTTT; D: NA; V: TRBV29-1; J: TRBJ1-6; size: many
CDR3: CASSQEEKEAFF; DNA: TGTGCCAGCAGCCAAGAAGAGAAGGAAGCTTTCTTT; D: NA; V: TRBV3-1; J: TRBJ1-1; size: many
CDR3: CSAARSGLGTNEKLFF; DNA: TGCAGTGCCGCTAGATCGGGGTTAGGCACTAATGAAAAACTGTTTTTT; D: NA; V: TRBV20-1; J: TRBJ1-4; size: many
CDR3: CASSQPGQGYEQYF; DNA: TGCGCCAGCAGCCAACCCGGACAGGGCTACGAGCAGTACTTC; D: TRBD1; V: TRBV4-1; J: TRBJ2-7; size: medium-sized
CDR3: CSARDRDISNSPLHF; DNA: TGCAGTGCTAGAGATCGGGACATAAGTAATTCACCCCTCCACTTT; D: NA; V: TRBV20-1; J: TRBJ1-6; size: many
CDR3: CASSRTSGSGEQYF; DNA: TGTGCCAGCTCCCGGACTAGCGGGAGTGGCGAGCAGTACTTC; D: TRBD2; V: TRBV11-2; J: TRBJ2-7; size: many